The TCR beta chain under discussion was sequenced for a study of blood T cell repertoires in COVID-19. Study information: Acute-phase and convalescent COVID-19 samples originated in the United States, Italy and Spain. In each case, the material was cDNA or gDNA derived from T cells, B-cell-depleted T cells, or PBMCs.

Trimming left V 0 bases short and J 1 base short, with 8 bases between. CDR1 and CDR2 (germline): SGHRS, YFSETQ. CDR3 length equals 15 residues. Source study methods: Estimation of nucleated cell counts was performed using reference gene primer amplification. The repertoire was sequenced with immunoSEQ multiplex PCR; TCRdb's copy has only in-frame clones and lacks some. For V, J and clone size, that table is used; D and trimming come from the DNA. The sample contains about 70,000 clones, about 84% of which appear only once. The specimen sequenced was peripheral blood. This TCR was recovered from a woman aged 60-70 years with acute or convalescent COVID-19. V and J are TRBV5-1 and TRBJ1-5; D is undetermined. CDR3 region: CASSLDSQSNQPQHF. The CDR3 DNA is TGCGCCAGCAGCTTGGATAGCCAGAGCAATCAGCCCCAGCATTTT. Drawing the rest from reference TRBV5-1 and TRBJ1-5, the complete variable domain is KAGVTQTPRYLIKTRGQQVTLSCSPISGHRSVSWYQQTPGQGLQFLFEYFSETQRNKGNFPGRFSGRQFSNSRSEMNVSTLELGDSALYLCASSLDSQSNQPQHFGDGTRLSIL.